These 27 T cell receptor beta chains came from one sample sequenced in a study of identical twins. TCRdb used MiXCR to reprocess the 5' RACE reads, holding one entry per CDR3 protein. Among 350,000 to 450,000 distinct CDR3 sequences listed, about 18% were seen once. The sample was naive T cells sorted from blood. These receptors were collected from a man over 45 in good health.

The CDR3 DNA reads as TGCAGTGCTAAGGACGGTAGCTCTGGAAACACCATATATTTT. Amino acids: CSAKDGSSGNTIYF. The chain recombines TRBV20-1 with TRBJ1-3; D is undetermined. The CDR3 loop spans 14 amino acids. V lost 4 bases to trimming and J lost 0 bases, with 10 bases between them. The germline V gene encodes CDR1 DFQATT and CDR2 SNEGSKA (reference sequence).

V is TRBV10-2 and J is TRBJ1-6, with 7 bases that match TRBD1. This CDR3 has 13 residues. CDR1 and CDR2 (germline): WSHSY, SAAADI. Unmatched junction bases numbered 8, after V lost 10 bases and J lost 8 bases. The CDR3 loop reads CATTQGSYSPLHF. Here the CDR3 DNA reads TGCGCCACCACACAGGGGTCCTATTCACCCCTCCACTTT.

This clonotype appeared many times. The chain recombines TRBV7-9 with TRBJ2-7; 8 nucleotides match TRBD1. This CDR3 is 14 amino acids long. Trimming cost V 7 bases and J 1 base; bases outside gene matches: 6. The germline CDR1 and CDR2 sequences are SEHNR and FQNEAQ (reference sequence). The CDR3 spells CASTPGQESYEQYF. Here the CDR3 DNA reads TGTGCCAGCACCCCGGGACAGGAGTCCTACGAGCAGTACTTC.

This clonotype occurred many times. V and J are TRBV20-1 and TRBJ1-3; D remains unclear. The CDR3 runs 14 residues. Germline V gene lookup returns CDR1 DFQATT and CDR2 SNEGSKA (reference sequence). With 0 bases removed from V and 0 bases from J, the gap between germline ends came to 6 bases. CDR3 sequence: CSARDPASGNTIYF. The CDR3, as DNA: TGCAGTGCTAGAGATCCAGCCTCTGGAAACACCATATATTTT.

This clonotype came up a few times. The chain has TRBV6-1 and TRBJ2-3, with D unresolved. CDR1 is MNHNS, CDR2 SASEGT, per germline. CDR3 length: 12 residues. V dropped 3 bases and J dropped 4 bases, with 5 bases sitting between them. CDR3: CASSELADTQYF. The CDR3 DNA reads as TGTGCCAGCAGTGAGCTGGCAGATACGCAGTATTTT.

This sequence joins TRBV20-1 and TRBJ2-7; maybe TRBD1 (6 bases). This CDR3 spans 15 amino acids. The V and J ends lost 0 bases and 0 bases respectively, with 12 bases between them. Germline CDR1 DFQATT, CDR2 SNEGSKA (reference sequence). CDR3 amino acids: CSARDPGADSYEQYF. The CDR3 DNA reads TGCAGTGCTAGAGACCCAGGGGCTGACTCCTACGAGCAGTACTTC.

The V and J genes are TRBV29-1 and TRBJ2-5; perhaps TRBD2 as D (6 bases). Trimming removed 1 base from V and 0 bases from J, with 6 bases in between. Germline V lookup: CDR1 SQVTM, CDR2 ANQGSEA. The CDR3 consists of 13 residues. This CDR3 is CSVEGGDQETQYF. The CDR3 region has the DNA TGCAGCGTTGAAGGGGGGGACCAAGAGACCCAGTACTTC.

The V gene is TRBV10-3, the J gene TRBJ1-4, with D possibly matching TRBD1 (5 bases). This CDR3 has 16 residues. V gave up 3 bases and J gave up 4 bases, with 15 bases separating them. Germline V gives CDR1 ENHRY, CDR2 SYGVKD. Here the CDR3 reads CAISESRAPLNEKLFF. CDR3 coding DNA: TGTGCCATCAGTGAATCCAGGGCGCCCCTTAATGAAAAACTGTTTTTT.

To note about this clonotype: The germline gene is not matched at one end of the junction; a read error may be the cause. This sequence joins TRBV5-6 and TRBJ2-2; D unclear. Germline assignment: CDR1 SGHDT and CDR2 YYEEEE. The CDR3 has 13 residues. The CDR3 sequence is CGSSPGNTGELFF. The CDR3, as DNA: TGTGGCAGCAGCCCGGGGAACACCGGGGAGCTGTTTTTT.

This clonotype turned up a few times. CDR3 nucleotide sequence: TGTGCCAGCACTAGTTACAGGGGGCCTTCTATGAACACTGAAGCTTTCTTT. This encodes CASTSYRGPSMNTEAFF. V and J are TRBV6-2 or TRBV6-3 and TRBJ1-1; 9 bases line up with TRBD1. Germline V lookup: CDR1 MNHEY, CDR2 SVGEGT. This CDR3 has 17 residues. J was trimmed by 0 bases and V by 7 bases; bases with no gene match: 12.

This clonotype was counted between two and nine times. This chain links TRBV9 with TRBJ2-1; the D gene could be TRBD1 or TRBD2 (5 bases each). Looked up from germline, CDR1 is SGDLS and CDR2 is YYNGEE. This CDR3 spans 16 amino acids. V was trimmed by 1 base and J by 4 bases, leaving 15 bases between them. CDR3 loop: CASSVNVGETYNEQFF. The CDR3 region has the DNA TGTGCCAGCAGCGTAAACGTGGGGGAAACATACAATGAGCAGTTCTTC.

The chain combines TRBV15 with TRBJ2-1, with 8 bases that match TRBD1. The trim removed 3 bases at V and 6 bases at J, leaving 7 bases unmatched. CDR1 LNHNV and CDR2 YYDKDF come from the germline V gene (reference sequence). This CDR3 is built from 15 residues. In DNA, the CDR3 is TGTGCCACCAGCAGGGACAGGGTTCGGATCAATGAGCAGTTCTTC. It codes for CATSRDRVRINEQFF. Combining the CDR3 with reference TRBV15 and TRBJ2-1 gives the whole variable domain DAMVIQNPRYQVTQFGKPVTLSCSQTLNHNVMYWYQQKSSQAPKLLFHYYDKDFNNEADTPDNFQSRRPNTSFCFLDIRSPGLGDTAMYLCATSRDRVRINEQFFGPGTRLTVL.

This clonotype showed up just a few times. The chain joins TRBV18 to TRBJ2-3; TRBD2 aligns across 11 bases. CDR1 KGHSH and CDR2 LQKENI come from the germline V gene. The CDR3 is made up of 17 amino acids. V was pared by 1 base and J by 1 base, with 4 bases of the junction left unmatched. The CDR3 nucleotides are TGTGCCAGCTCACCACTTGGACTAGCGGGTCGCACAGATACGCAGTATTTT. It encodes CASSPLGLAGRTDTQYF.

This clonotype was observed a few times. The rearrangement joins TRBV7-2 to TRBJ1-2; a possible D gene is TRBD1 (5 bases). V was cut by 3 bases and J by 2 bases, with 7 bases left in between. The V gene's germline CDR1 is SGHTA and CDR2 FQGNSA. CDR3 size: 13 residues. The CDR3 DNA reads TGTGCCAGCAGCTTTTGGGGGAACTATGGCTACACCTTC. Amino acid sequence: CASSFWGNYGYTF. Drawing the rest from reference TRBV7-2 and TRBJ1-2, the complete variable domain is GAGVSQSPSNKVTEKGKDVELRCDPISGHTALYWYRQSLGQGLEFLIYFQGNSAPDKSGLPSDRFSAERTGGSVSTLTIQRTQQEDSAVYLCASSFWGNYGYTFGSGTRLTVV.

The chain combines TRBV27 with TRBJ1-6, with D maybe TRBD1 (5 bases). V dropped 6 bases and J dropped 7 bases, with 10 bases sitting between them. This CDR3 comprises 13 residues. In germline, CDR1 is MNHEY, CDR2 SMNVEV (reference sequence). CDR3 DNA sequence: TGTGCCAGCAGCCAAAAGGGGAATTCACCCCTCCACTTT. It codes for CASSQKGNSPLHF.

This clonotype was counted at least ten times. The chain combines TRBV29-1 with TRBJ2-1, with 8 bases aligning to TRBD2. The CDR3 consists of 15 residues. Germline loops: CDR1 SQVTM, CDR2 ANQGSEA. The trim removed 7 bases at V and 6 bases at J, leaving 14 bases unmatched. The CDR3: CSASTGTRSSNEQFF. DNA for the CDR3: TGCAGCGCAAGTACCGGGACTAGGTCATCCAATGAGCAGTTCTTC.

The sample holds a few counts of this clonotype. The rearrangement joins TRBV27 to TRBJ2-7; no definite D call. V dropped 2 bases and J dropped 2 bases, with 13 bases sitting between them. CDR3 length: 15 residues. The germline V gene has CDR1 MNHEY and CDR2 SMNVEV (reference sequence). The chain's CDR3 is CASSLGGPWAYEQYF. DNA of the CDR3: TGTGCCAGCAGTTTAGGCGGTCCGTGGGCCTACGAGCAGTACTTC.

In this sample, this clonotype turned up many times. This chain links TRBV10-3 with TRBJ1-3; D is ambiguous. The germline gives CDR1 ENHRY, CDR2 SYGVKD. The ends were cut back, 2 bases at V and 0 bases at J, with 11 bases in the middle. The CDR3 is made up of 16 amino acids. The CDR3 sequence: CAISEPGGLSGNTIYF. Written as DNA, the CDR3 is TGTGCCATCAGTGAGCCGGGCGGCCTCTCTGGAAACACCATATATTTT.

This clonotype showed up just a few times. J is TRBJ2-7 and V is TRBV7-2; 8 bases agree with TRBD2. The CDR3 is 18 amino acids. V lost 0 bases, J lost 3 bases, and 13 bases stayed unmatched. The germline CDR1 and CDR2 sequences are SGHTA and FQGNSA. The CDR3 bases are TGTGCCAGCAGCTTAGCGGGTGGAGTGCGGGAGGCCTTCTACGAGCAGTACTTC. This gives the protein CASSLAGGVREAFYEQYF.

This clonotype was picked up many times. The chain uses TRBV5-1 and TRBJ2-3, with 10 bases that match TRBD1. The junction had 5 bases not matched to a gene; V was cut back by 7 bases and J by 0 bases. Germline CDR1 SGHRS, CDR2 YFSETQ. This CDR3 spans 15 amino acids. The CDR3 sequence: CASSRTGGSTDTQYF. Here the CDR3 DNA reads TGCGCCAGCTCCAGGACAGGGGGTAGCACAGATACGCAGTATTTT.

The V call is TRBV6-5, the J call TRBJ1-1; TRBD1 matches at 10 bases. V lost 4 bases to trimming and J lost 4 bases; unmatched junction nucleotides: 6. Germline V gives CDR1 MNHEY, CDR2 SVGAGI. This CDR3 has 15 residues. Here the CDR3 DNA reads TGTGCCAGCAGTTCTCGGACAGGGGGTTTCACTGAAGCTTTCTTT. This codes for CASSSRTGGFTEAFF.

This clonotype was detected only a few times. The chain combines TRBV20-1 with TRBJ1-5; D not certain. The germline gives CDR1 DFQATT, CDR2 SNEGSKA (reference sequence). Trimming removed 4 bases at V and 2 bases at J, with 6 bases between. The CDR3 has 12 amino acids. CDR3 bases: TGCAGTGCTAAGGACCGCAATCAGCCCCAGCATTTT. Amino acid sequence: CSAKDRNQPQHF.

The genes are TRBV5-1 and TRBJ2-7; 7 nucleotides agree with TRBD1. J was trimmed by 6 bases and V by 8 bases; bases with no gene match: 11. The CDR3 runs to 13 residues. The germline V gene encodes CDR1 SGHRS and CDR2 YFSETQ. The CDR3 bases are TGCGCCAGTACACCCTCGACAGGGACCGAGCAGTACTTC. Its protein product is CASTPSTGTEQYF. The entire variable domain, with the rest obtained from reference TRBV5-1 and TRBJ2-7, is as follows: KAGVTQTPRYLIKTRGQQVTLSCSPISGHRSVSWYQQTPGQGLQFLFEYFSETQRNKGNFPGRFSGRQFSNSRSEMNVSTLELGDSALYLCASTPSTGTEQYFGPGTRLTVT.

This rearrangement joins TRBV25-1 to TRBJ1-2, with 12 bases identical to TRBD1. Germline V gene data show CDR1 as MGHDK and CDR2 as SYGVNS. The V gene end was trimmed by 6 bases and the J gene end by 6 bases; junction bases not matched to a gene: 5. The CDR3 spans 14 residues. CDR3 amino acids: CASRGTGGADGYTF. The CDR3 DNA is TGTGCCAGCAGGGGGACAGGGGGCGCGGATGGCTACACCTTC.

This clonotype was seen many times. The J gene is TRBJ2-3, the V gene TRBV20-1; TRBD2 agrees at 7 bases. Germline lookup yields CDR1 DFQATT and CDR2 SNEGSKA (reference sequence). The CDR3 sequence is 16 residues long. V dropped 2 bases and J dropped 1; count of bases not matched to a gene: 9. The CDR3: CSARRLGLAGTDTQYF. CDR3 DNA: TGCAGTGCTAGAAGGCTGGGGCTAGCGGGCACAGATACGCAGTATTTT.

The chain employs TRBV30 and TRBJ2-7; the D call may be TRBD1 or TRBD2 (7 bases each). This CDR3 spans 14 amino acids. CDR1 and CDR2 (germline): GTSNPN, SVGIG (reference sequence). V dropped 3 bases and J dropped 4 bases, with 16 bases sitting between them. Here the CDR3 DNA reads TGTGCCTGGAGGGGAACAGGGGAGGGGTACGAGCAGTACTTC. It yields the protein CAWRGTGEGYEQYF.

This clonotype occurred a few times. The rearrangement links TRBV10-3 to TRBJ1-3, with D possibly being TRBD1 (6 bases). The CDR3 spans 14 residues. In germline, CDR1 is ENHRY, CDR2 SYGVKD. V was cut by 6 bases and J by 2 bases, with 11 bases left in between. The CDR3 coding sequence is TGTGCCATCAGCGAAACAGGGCCTGGAAACACCATATATTTT. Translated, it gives CAISETGPGNTIYF.